This TCR beta chain was captured by sequencing in a study of T cell repertoires in cytomegalovirus infection. General study findings and limits: CMV-specific HLA-C-restricted TCR beta clonotypes dominated the ex vivo response.

In its sample, this clonotype was seen many times. The antigen is unknown. MiXCR, applied by TCRdb to the reads, yields one record per CDR3 protein. In the table there are under 800,000 distinct CDR3 sequences, roughly a quarter of which are singletons. V was trimmed by 3 bases and J by 2 bases, leaving 7 bases between them. The CDR3 loop spans 13 amino acids. CDR1 and CDR2 from the germline V gene are SGHTA and FQGNSA. The sample comprised CD8+ T cells from PBMCs. The TCR originated in a human donor in good health (CMV status not recorded). Some clones in this sample may be carry-over from other donors' samples. The chain couples TRBV7-2 to TRBJ1-1; D call uncertain. The CDR3 region is CASSFVVNTEAFF. The CDR3 bases are TGTGCCAGCAGCTTCGTCGTCAACACTGAAGCTTTCTTT.